This T cell receptor (beta chain) was observed in a study of cytomegalovirus exposure and HLA in healthy donors. PCR employed 60 Vbeta and 13 Jbeta primers. Clones were read by immunoSEQ multiplex PCR, and TCRdb kept only the in-frame ones, dropping some. This sample has about 98,000 clones; around 81% occur once, and the top ten carry 3.7%. This cohort consisted of healthy bone marrow donors. After removal of 7 bases from V and 5 bases from J, the junction contained 3 bases not matched to a gene. Germline CDR1 is WSHSY and CDR2 is SAAADI. The CDR3 contains 12 residues. This chain joins TRBV10-2 and TRBJ2-7; TRBD1 agrees at 9 bases. Sequenced material: PBMCs. The sequence derives from a female donor in good health and CMV-seropositive. The CDR3 region has the DNA TGCGCCAGCAATGGACAGGGGAACGAGCAGTACTTC. Translation: CASNGQGNEQYF.